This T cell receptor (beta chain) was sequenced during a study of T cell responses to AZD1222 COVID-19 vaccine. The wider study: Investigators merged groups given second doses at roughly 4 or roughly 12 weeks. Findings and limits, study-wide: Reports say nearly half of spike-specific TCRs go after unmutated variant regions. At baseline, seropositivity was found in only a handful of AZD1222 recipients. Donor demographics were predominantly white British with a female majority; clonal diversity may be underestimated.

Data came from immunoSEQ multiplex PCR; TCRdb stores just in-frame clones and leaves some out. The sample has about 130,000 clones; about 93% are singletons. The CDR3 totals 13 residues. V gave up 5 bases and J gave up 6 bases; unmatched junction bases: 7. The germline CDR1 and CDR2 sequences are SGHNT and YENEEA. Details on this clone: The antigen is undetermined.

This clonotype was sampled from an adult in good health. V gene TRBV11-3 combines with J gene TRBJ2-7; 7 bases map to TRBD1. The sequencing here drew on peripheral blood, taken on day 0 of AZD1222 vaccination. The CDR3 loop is CASSRRAGGEQYF. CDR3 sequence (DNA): TGTGCCAGCAGCCGACGGGCAGGGGGCGAGCAGTACTTC.